These T cell receptor beta chains were read from a single sample in a study of cytomegalovirus exposure and HLA in healthy donors. The method was immunoSEQ multiplex PCR; TCRdb's version includes in-frame clones alone and lacks a portion of them. The profile shows 80,000 to 100,000 clones, roughly nine tenths of them singletons. The material sequenced was PBMCs. The receptors stem from a woman aged 30 to 39 in good health and CMV-seronegative. The CDR3 runs from the conserved cysteine through the conserved F or W. D genes are given only for firm matches. Only some rows state a clone size, as once, few, many or a class for expanded clones.

clone_size	j_call	d_call	v_call	cdr3_aa	cdr3_nt
-	TRBJ2-7	-	TRBV5-8	CASSQRGSSYEQYF	TGTGCCAGCTCCCAACGGGGGAGCTCCTACGAGCAGTACTTC
few	TRBJ2-2	TRBD1	TRBV11-1	CASHGQGANTGELFF	TGTGCCAGCCATGGACAGGGGGCAAACACCGGGGAGCTGTTTTTT
-	TRBJ2-1	TRBD2	TRBV28	CASSRRTSGSLMDEQFF	TGTGCCAGCAGTCGTCGGACTAGCGGGAGTCTTATGGATGAGCAGTTCTTC
once	TRBJ2-3	TRBD2	TRBV14	CASSPSGRGTDTQYF	TGTGCCAGCAGCCCTAGCGGGAGGGGCACAGATACGCAGTATTTT
few	TRBJ1-4	TRBD1	TRBV9	CASGQGAGEKLFF	TGTGCCAGCGGACAGGGGGCGGGTGAAAAACTGTTTTTT
many	TRBJ2-7	-	TRBV19	CASSFYRVGEQYF	TGTGCCAGTAGTTTCTACAGGGTTGGCGAGCAGTACTTC
-	TRBJ1-5	-	TRBV6-6	CASSYAGEGQPQHF	TGTGCCAGCAGTTACGCGGGTGAGGGTCAGCCCCAGCATTTT
-	TRBJ2-7	-	TRBV6-5	CASSYARLTEQYF	TGTGCCAGCAGTTACGCTAGACTCACCGAGCAGTACTTC
-	TRBJ2-1	TRBD2	TRBV9	CASSVGGRGNEQFF	TGTGCCAGCAGCGTAGGCGGGAGAGGGAATGAGCAGTTCTTC
-	TRBJ1-1	-	TRBV25-1	CASSPGRRAEAFF	TGTGCCAGCAGTCCTGGTAGGAGGGCTGAAGCTTTCTTT
-	TRBJ2-7	-	TRBV18	CASSPPGQIAYEQYF	TGTGCCAGCTCACCACCCGGACAGATCGCCTACGAGCAGTACTTC
-	TRBJ2-7	-	TRBV19	CASSSLTRVYEQYF	TGTGCCAGTAGTTCCCTGACTAGAGTCTACGAGCAGTACTTC
few	TRBJ1-4	-	TRBV5-1	CASSWSGVTNEKLFF	TGCGCCAGCAGCTGGTCCGGGGTGACTAATGAAAAACTGTTTTTT
-	TRBJ1-2	-	TRBV5-1	CASSLDVRVNYGYTF	TGCGCCAGCAGCTTGGATGTCAGGGTGAACTATGGCTACACCTTC
-	TRBJ1-5	-	TRBV5-1	CATTIFGQPQHF	TGCGCCACCACCATCTTTGGCCAGCCCCAGCATTTT
-	TRBJ2-5	-	TRBV5-4	CASSLGQGETQYF	TGTGCCAGCAGCTTGGGGCAGGGAGAGACCCAGTACTTC
-	TRBJ1-5	TRBD1	TRBV6-5	CASRGTAGSQPQHF	TGTGCCAGCAGAGGGACAGCTGGTTCTCAGCCCCAGCATTTT
-	TRBJ1-1	-	TRBV5-1	CASSLYGRENTEAFF	TGCGCCAGCAGCTTGTACGGCAGGGAGAACACTGAAGCTTTCTTT
-	TRBJ2-1	-	TRBV2	CASSEGGSNNEQFF	TGTGCCAGCAGTGAAGGAGGGAGTAACAATGAGCAGTTCTTC
-	TRBJ2-7	TRBD1	TRBV5-1	CASSLLSGTGGEQYF	TGCGCCAGCAGCTTGCTCAGTGGGACAGGGGGCGAGCAGTACTTC
few	TRBJ1-5	-	TRBV28	CASNPGPSNQPQHF	TGTGCCAGCAACCCAGGTCCTAGCAATCAGCCCCAGCATTTT
-	TRBJ1-5	-	TRBV19	CASSRPPQVGQPQHF	TGTGCCAGTAGTAGACCTCCCCAGGTTGGTCAGCCCCAGCATTTT
-	TRBJ2-7	-	TRBV7-6	CASSSGKGTYEQYF	TGTGCCAGCAGCTCAGGGAAGGGGACCTACGAGCAGTACTTC
-	TRBJ1-5	TRBD1	TRBV18	CASSTGTGGNQPQHF	TGTGCCAGTTCCACCGGGACAGGGGGCAATCAGCCCCAGCATTTT
once	TRBJ2-7	TRBD2	TRBV5-1	CASSGGLAGGGEQYF	TGCGCCAGCAGCGGAGGACTAGCGGGGGGAGGTGAGCAGTACTTC
-	TRBJ1-2	TRBD1	TRBV10-2	CASRGTGPNYGYTF	TGCGCCAGCAGGGGGACAGGACCTAACTATGGCTACACCTTC
few	TRBJ2-7	TRBD1	TRBV18	CASSLSSQGAVGEQYF	TGTGCCAGCTCCTTATCCTCCCAGGGGGCGGTCGGCGAGCAGTACTTC
-	TRBJ2-1	TRBD1	TRBV19	CASSSPRGTGGSYNEQFF	TGTGCCAGTAGTTCACCTCGCGGGACAGGGGGCTCCTACAATGAGCAGTTCTTC
-	TRBJ2-2	-	TRBV6-5	CASRGLARGTGELFF	TGTGCCAGCAGGGGTCTAGCGCGCGGCACCGGGGAGCTGTTTTTT
-	TRBJ1-2	-	TRBV6-6	CASSLQGRNYGYTF	TGTGCCAGCAGTTTACAGGGCAGAAACTATGGCTACACCTTC
-	TRBJ2-1	TRBD1	TRBV4-1	CASSDRDRAYNEQFF	TGCGCCAGCAGCGACCGGGACAGAGCCTACAATGAGCAGTTCTTC
few	TRBJ2-7	TRBD1	TRBV7-9	CASSLAGGIYEQYF	TGTGCCAGCAGCTTAGCAGGGGGCATCTACGAGCAGTACTTC
-	TRBJ2-2	-	TRBV5-1	CASSSAGVNTGELFF	TGCGCCAGCAGCTCAGCAGGGGTAAACACCGGGGAGCTGTTTTTT
-	TRBJ1-2	-	TRBV25-1	CASKSNYGYTF	TGTGCCAGCAAATCAAACTATGGCTACACCTTC
-	TRBJ2-3	TRBD2	TRBV4-1	CASSQVRTSANGGTDTQYF	TGCGCCAGCAGCCAAGTAAGGACTAGCGCTAATGGCGGCACAGATACGCAGTATTTT
-	TRBJ2-1	-	TRBV6-1	CASSEERRGEQFF	TGTGCCAGCAGTGAAGAGAGAAGGGGTGAGCAGTTCTTC
many	TRBJ2-7	-	TRBV6-6	CASSRGSYEQYF	TGTGCCAGCAGTCGCGGCTCCTACGAGCAGTACTTC
-	TRBJ1-5	-	TRBV27	CASSLGRGSQPQHF	TGTGCCAGCAGTTTAGGGAGGGGGTCTCAGCCCCAGCATTTT
-	TRBJ2-3	TRBD2	TRBV5-6	CASSLGPGGPSTDTQYF	TGTGCCAGCAGCTTGGGCCCGGGGGGGCCAAGCACAGATACGCAGTATTTT
-	TRBJ1-2	-	TRBV7-9	CASSPTGNYGYTF	TGTGCCAGCAGCCCCACAGGGAACTATGGCTACACCTTC
-	TRBJ1-3	-	TRBV7-2	CASSLVSSGNTIYF	TGTGCCAGCAGCTTAGTCAGCTCTGGAAACACCATATATTTT
once	TRBJ2-3	TRBD1	TRBV7-2	CASSSGTGGPDTQYF	TGTGCCAGCAGCTCCGGGACAGGGGGGCCAGATACGCAGTATTTT
few	TRBJ2-7	-	TRBV6-5	CASSSTGRYEQYF	TGTGCCAGCAGCTCTACAGGGCGCTACGAGCAGTACTTC
-	TRBJ2-1	TRBD2	TRBV14	CASSPWGSGSSMQFF	TGTGCCAGCAGTCCCTGGGGTAGCGGGAGCTCGATGCAGTTCTTC
-	TRBJ2-5	-	TRBV18	CASSPIEQETQYF	TGTGCCAGCTCACCAATAGAGCAAGAGACCCAGTACTTC
-	TRBJ1-3	-	TRBV28	CASNLRGSGNTIYF	TGTGCCAGCAACCTCCGGGGCTCTGGAAACACCATATATTTT